Below, 26 T cell receptor beta chains from the same sample are listed, as sequenced in a study of cytomegalovirus exposure and HLA in healthy donors. Using immunoSEQ multiplex PCR, the repertoire was profiled, and TCRdb retains in-frame clones only, with some absent. The sample consists of approximately 270,000 clones, around 87% of them appearing once. The specimen sequenced was PBMCs. Receptor source: a woman aged 18-35 years in good health and CMV-seronegative.

This clone was picked up one time. V and J are TRBV5-1 and TRBJ2-3; a possible D gene is TRBD1 (6 bases). This CDR3 is 14 amino acids long. Trimming left V 5 bases short and J 4 bases short, with 14 bases between. Germline-derived CDR1 and CDR2 are SGHRS and YFSETQ. In nucleotides, the CDR3 is TGCGCCAGCAGAATACAGGGTGACGCAGATACGCAGTATTTT. It specifies CASRIQGDADTQYF.

This chain connects TRBV2 to TRBJ2-5; 8 bases match TRBD1. The germline V gene encodes CDR1 SNHLY and CDR2 FYNNEI. The CDR3 loop spans 14 amino acids. V lost 5 bases, J lost 11 bases, and 13 bases stayed unmatched. CDR3 nucleotides: TGTGCCAGCAGTCCTTGGACAGGGCTTCGGGAGCAGTACTTC. As protein: CASSPWTGLREQYF.

The rearrangement joins TRBV2 to TRBJ1-2, with 7 bases identical to TRBD1. This CDR3 comprises 14 residues. The J segment lost 5 bases and the V segment lost 6 bases, leaving 9 bases of the junction unmatched. Looked up from germline, CDR1 is SNHLY and CDR2 is FYNNEI. For the CDR3, the DNA is TGTGCCAGCAGCAGACAGGGCCCATTATATGGCTACACCTTC. As protein: CASSRQGPLYGYTF. Looking up the rest from reference TRBV2 and TRBJ1-2 gives the full variable domain: EPEVTQTPSHQVTQMGQEVILRCVPISNHLYFYWYRQILGQKVEFLVSFYNNEISEKSEIFDDQFSVERPDGSNFTLKIRSTKLEDSAMYFCASSRQGPLYGYTFGSGTRLTVV.

The V call is TRBV7-8, the J call TRBJ2-5; D call uncertain. Germline V gives CDR1 SGHVS, CDR2 FQNEAQ. The ends were cut back, 0 bases at V and 4 bases at J, with 15 bases in the middle. CDR3 length equals 16 residues. In DNA form, the CDR3 reads TGTGCCAGCAGCTTAGCGGTGCACCGCAGGCGAGAGACCCAGTACTTC. It is translated as CASSLAVHRRRETQYF.

The chain couples TRBV7-9 to TRBJ1-1; 7 nucleotides line up with TRBD1. This CDR3 is built from 14 residues. After removal of 3 bases from V and 8 bases from J, the junction contained 9 bases not matched to a gene. CDR1 is SEHNR and CDR2 is FQNEAQ in the germline V gene (reference sequence). The CDR3 DNA reads as TGTGCCAGCAGCTTCGGCTTCCGGGACAGCGAAGCTTTCTTT. Translation gives CASSFGFRDSEAFF. The whole variable domain, remainder taken from reference TRBV7-9 and TRBJ1-1, is DTGVSQNPRHKITKRGQNVTFRCDPISEHNRLYWYRQTLGQGPEFLTYFQNEAQLEKSRLLSDRFSAERPKGSFSTLEIQRTEQGDSAMYLCASSFGFRDSEAFFGQGTRLTVV.

This chain links TRBV5-6 with TRBJ2-3, with 8 bases lining up with TRBD1. This CDR3 spans 15 amino acids. The trim removed 4 bases at V and 5 bases at J, leaving 9 bases unmatched. Germline lookup yields CDR1 SGHDT and CDR2 YYEEEE. Written as DNA, the CDR3 is TGTGCCAGCAGCCTACGGACAGGGACGGGAGATACGCAGTATTTT. It yields the protein CASSLRTGTGDTQYF.

The chain joins TRBV28 to TRBJ1-6; D ambiguous. Germline V gene lookup returns CDR1 MDHEN and CDR2 SYDVKM. The CDR3 sequence is 16 residues long. The V and J ends lost 4 bases and 7 bases respectively, with 17 bases between them. In DNA, the CDR3 is TGTGCCAGCAGTTCGCCTCAGGAACGGATCAATTCACCCCTCCACTTT. Translated, it gives CASSSPQERINSPLHF. The full variable domain, with the rest looked up from reference TRBV28 and TRBJ1-6, is DVKVTQSSRYLVKRTGEKVFLECVQDMDHENMFWYRQDPGLGLRLIYFSYDVKMKEKGDIPEGYSVSREKKERFSLILESASTNQTSMYLCASSSPQERINSPLHFGNGTRLTVT.

Written as DNA, the CDR3 is TGTGCCAGCAGTTCTCTTTCCGGGACTAGAGAAGAGACCCAGTACTTC. Translated: CASSSLSGTREETQYF. The chain carries TRBV25-1 and TRBJ2-5; TRBD2 agrees at 8 bases. This CDR3 spans 16 amino acids. With 5 bases clipped from V and 3 bases from J, the junction kept 11 bases outside the gene matches. Looked up from germline, CDR1 is MGHDK and CDR2 is SYGVNS.

This clone appeared a few times. This rearrangement joins TRBV5-1 to TRBJ1-2; D possibly corresponds to TRBD1 (6 bases). The germline CDR1 and CDR2 sequences are SGHRS and YFSETQ. The CDR3 spans 14 residues. Between the trimmed V and J ends, which lost 0 bases and 6 bases, there was a span of 12 bases. CDR3 residues: CASSLGDKRDGYTF. CDR3 in DNA: TGCGCCAGCAGCTTGGGGGACAAAAGGGATGGCTACACCTTC. Looking up the rest from reference TRBV5-1 and TRBJ1-2 gives the full variable domain: KAGVTQTPRYLIKTRGQQVTLSCSPISGHRSVSWYQQTPGQGLQFLFEYFSETQRNKGNFPGRFSGRQFSNSRSEMNVSTLELGDSALYLCASSLGDKRDGYTFGSGTRLTVV.

The chain couples TRBV28 to TRBJ2-7, with 7 bases matching TRBD1. The V gene end was trimmed by 5 bases and the J gene end by 11 bases; junction bases not matched to a gene: 9. CDR1 and CDR2 (germline): MDHEN, SYDVKM. The CDR3 contains 12 residues. The CDR3 spells CASSLRGWNKYF. The CDR3 DNA reads TGTGCCAGCAGTCTCAGGGGGTGGAATAAGTACTTC.

The chain has TRBV27 and TRBJ1-5, with a possible D match to TRBD1 (5 bases). The germline gives CDR1 MNHEY, CDR2 SMNVEV (reference sequence). The length of the CDR3 is 17 residues. V gave up 2 bases and J gave up 0 bases, with 14 bases separating them. The CDR3 region has the DNA TGTGCCAGCAGTTTACGTTCAGGGTTGTATAGCAATCAGCCCCAGCATTTT. Protein sequence: CASSLRSGLYSNQPQHF.

The genes are TRBV19 and TRBJ1-1; no reliable D call. Trimming left V 1 base short and J 8 bases short, with 5 bases between. Germline assignment: CDR1 LNHDA and CDR2 SQIVND (reference sequence). This CDR3 is built from 11 residues. This chain's CDR3 is CASSIGREAFF. The CDR3 DNA sequence: TGTGCCAGTAGTATAGGCCGGGAAGCTTTCTTT. The variable domain in full, with the rest retrieved from reference TRBV19 and TRBJ1-1, is DGGITQSPKYLFRKEGQNVTLSCEQNLNHDAMYWYRQDPGQGLRLIYYSQIVNDFQKGDIAEGYSVSREKKESFPLTVTSAQKNPTAFYLCASSIGREAFFGQGTRLTVV.

The chain joins TRBV10-3 to TRBJ1-1; 7 positions agree with TRBD1. Trimming removed 6 bases from V and 4 bases from J; junction bases left unmatched: 5. This CDR3 is built from 13 residues. The germline gives CDR1 ENHRY, CDR2 SYGVKD. The chain's CDR3 is CAIRTGSGTEAFF. For the CDR3, the DNA is TGTGCCATCAGGACAGGGTCGGGCACTGAAGCTTTCTTT.

The gene calls are TRBV7-6 and TRBJ2-5; 7 nucleotides align to TRBD2. With V trimmed by 1 base and J by 4 bases, 6 bases remained unmatched. CDR1 is SGHVS and CDR2 is FNYEAQ in the germline V gene. CDR3 size: 15 residues. CDR3 sequence: CASSLGAGVTETQYF. The CDR3 DNA reads TGTGCCAGCAGCTTAGGGGCGGGGGTAACAGAGACCCAGTACTTC.

The chain links TRBV7-2 to TRBJ2-3; 8 bases align to TRBD2. With V trimmed by 5 bases and J by 3 bases, 7 bases remained unmatched. CDR3 length: 15 amino acids. Germline V gene data show CDR1 as SGHTA and CDR2 as FQGNSA. The CDR3 DNA reads as TGTGCCAGCAGCCCAGGCCCGGGGGGGACAGATACGCAGTATTTT. Its protein is CASSPGPGGTDTQYF.

The chain is built from TRBV15 and TRBJ2-5; 8 bases are a match to TRBD1. V shed 0 bases, J shed 2 bases, and the junction held 11 bases outside the gene matches. CDR1 is LNHNV, CDR2 YYDKDF, per germline (reference sequence). CDR3 length equals 18 residues. The CDR3 here is CATSRDRGGTGKQETQYF. Here the CDR3 DNA reads TGTGCCACCAGCAGAGATCGAGGGGGGACAGGTAAACAAGAGACCCAGTACTTC.

The chain joins TRBV28 to TRBJ2-3, with 8 positions matching TRBD1. CDR1 and CDR2 (germline): MDHEN, SYDVKM. V shed 7 bases and J 4 bases; nucleotides not matched to a gene: 7. The CDR3 contains 14 residues. As DNA, the CDR3 is TGTGCCAGCAACAGGGACAGGTTGCCAGATACGCAGTATTTT. This gives the protein CASNRDRLPDTQYF.

V and J are TRBV13 and TRBJ2-3, with TRBD2 as a possible D gene (5 bases). The CDR3 is made up of 14 amino acids. With 3 bases removed from V and 0 bases from J, the gap between germline ends came to 7 bases. The germline V gene encodes CDR1 PRHDT and CDR2 FYEKMQ (reference sequence). The CDR3: CASSLRTSTDTQYF. The CDR3 nucleotides are TGTGCCAGCAGCTTGCGGACTAGCACAGATACGCAGTATTTT. Looking up the rest from reference TRBV13 and TRBJ2-3 gives the full variable domain: AAGVIQSPRHLIKEKRETATLKCYPIPRHDTVYWYQQGPGQDPQFLISFYEKMQSDKGSIPDRFSAQQFSDYHSELNMSSLELGDSALYFCASSLRTSTDTQYFGPGTRLTVL.

This clone was picked up one time. The chain joins TRBV7-2 to TRBJ2-7; 7 positions agree with TRBD1. Germline assignment: CDR1 SGHTA and CDR2 FQGNSA. V lost 0 bases and J lost 2; bases outside the gene matches: 4. The length of the CDR3 is 15 residues. The CDR3 bases are TGTGCCAGCAGCTTAGCAGGGGGCCTAACCTACGAGCAGTACTTC. Its translation: CASSLAGGLTYEQYF. The full variable domain, completed using reference TRBV7-2 and TRBJ2-7, is GAGVSQSPSNKVTEKGKDVELRCDPISGHTALYWYRQSLGQGLEFLIYFQGNSAPDKSGLPSDRFSAERTGGSVSTLTIQRTQQEDSAVYLCASSLAGGLTYEQYFGPGTRLTVT.

The chain uses TRBV7-2 and TRBJ1-4, with 7 bases aligning to TRBD1. V trimming: 5 bases; J trimming: 7 bases; junction bases outside the gene matches: 7. CDR1 SGHTA and CDR2 FQGNSA come from the germline V gene. The CDR3 is 14 residues long. CDR3 sequence: CASSQRQGSEKLFF. CDR3 in DNA: TGTGCCAGCAGCCAGAGACAGGGTAGTGAAAAACTGTTTTTT.

The chain is built from TRBV6-5 and TRBJ1-1, with D perhaps TRBD1 (5 bases). The germline V gene encodes CDR1 MNHEY and CDR2 SVGAGI. This CDR3 comprises 14 residues. V lost 4 bases and J 2 bases, leaving 11 bases between the germline ends. The CDR3 reads CASSLSGINTEAFF. The CDR3 DNA is TGTGCCAGCAGTTTATCAGGGATTAACACTGAAGCTTTCTTT.

The rearrangement uses TRBV7-9 and TRBJ1-6; maybe TRBD1 (5 bases). This CDR3 has 16 residues. V was shortened by 1 base and J by 8 bases, with 15 bases between the two germline ends. Germline assignment: CDR1 SEHNR and CDR2 FQNEAQ (reference sequence). The CDR3 spells CASSLVQFLRDSPLHF. The CDR3 bases are TGTGCCAGCAGCTTAGTTCAGTTCCTCAGGGATTCACCCCTCCACTTT.

This clone was counted only a few times. V and J are TRBV2 and TRBJ2-1; TRBD1 aligns across 7 bases. The CDR3 has 14 residues. Germline CDR1 reads SNHLY; CDR2 reads FYNNEI. The ends lost 7 bases at V and 8 bases at J; junction bases unmatched: 11. The chain's CDR3 is CASNNGQETDEQFF. The CDR3 coding sequence is TGTGCCAGCAACAACGGACAGGAGACTGATGAGCAGTTCTTC. Full variable domain (missing parts from reference TRBV2 and TRBJ2-1): EPEVTQTPSHQVTQMGQEVILRCVPISNHLYFYWYRQILGQKVEFLVSFYNNEISEKSEIFDDQFSVERPDGSNFTLKIRSTKLEDSAMYFCASNNGQETDEQFFGPGTRLTVL.

The genes are TRBV7-6 and TRBJ2-3; 8 bases are a match to TRBD2. Germline lookup yields CDR1 SGHVS and CDR2 FNYEAQ. V dropped 5 bases and J dropped 1; count of bases not matched to a gene: 2. The CDR3 loop spans 14 amino acids. The chain's CDR3 is CASSLSGGTDTQYF. As DNA, the CDR3 is TGTGCCAGCAGCCTTAGCGGGGGCACAGATACGCAGTATTTT.

The chain employs TRBV27 and TRBJ2-7; D is unresolved. Germline CDR1 MNHEY, CDR2 SMNVEV (reference sequence). V gave up 3 bases and J gave up 1 base, with 7 bases separating them. The CDR3 loop spans 13 amino acids. The CDR3, as DNA: TGTGCCAGCAGTTTTCAGATTTCCTACGAGCAGTACTTC. Translation: CASSFQISYEQYF.

The CDR3 here is CASSPEGAVTEAFF. In nucleotides, the CDR3 is TGTGCCAGCAGCCCGGAGGGGGCAGTCACTGAAGCTTTCTTT. This chain uses TRBV13 with TRBJ1-1; 7 bases line up with TRBD1. Looked up from germline, CDR1 is PRHDT and CDR2 is FYEKMQ (reference sequence). The CDR3 runs to 14 residues. V shed 5 bases, J shed 4 bases, and the junction held 7 bases outside the gene matches.